This T cell receptor (beta chain) was sequenced in a study of blood T cells in healthy people across ages. The germline CDR1 and CDR2 sequences are MNHNS and SASEGT. The CDR3 is 15 amino acids. Researchers isolated at least 6.5 million PBMCs per sample. The authors ran a second PCR of about 6 to 12 cycles using a sample-barcoded 5' primer and a J-beta primer mix. Using its own MiXCR run on the 5' RACE reads, TCRdb lists one record per CDR3 protein. The sample includes approximately 940,000 distinct CDR3 sequences, under 50% of them seen just once. With respect to this clonotype: Its antigen is unidentified. The junction does not match germline at one end; this may be a read error.

Findings and caveats of the study: Age showed a roughly linear inverse relationship with TCR beta diversity per million T cells.

The gene calls are TRBV6-1 and TRBJ2-1; 9 positions agree with TRBD2. The sample was blood. This sequence originates from a man aged 25 to 40 in good health. In nucleotides, the CDR3 is TGTACCAGCAGTGCTAGCGGGGTTTCCTACAATGAGCAGTTCTTC. Protein: CTSSASGVSYNEQFF.